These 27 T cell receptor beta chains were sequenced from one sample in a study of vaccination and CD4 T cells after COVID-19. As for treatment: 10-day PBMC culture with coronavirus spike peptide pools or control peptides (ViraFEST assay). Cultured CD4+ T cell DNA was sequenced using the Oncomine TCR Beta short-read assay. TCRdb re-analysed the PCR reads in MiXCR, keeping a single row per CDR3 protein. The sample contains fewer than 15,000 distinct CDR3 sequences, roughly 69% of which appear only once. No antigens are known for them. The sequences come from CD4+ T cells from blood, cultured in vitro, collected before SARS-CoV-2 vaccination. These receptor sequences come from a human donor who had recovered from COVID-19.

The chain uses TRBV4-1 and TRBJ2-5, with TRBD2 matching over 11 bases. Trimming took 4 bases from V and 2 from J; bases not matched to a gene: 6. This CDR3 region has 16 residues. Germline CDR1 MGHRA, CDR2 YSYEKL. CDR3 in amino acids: CASSPHRLAGQETQYF. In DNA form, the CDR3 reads TGCGCCAGCAGCCCCCACAGACTAGCGGGACAAGAGACCCAGTACTTC.

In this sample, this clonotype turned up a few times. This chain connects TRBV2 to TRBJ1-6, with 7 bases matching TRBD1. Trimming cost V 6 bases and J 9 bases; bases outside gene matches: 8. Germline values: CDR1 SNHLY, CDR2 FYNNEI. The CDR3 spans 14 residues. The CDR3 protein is CASRGGAVTSPLHF. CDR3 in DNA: TGTGCCAGCAGAGGGGGCGCAGTGACTTCACCCCTCCACTTT.

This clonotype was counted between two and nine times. CDR3 DNA: TGTGCCAGCAGCTTTTTACGTGCGGGAGTGGGGCCTCAAGAGACCCAGTACTTC. It specifies CASSFLRAGVGPQETQYF. The V call is TRBV11-2, the J call TRBJ2-5; TRBD2 matches 7 bases. Trimming removed 3 bases from V and 2 bases from J; junction bases left unmatched: 15. The CDR3 sequence is 18 residues long. Germline CDR1 is SGHAT and CDR2 is FQNNGV. Drawing the rest from reference TRBV11-2 and TRBJ2-5, the complete variable domain is EAGVAQSPRYKIIEKRQSVAFWCNPISGHATLYWYQQILGQGPKLLIQFQNNGVVDDSQLPKDRFSAERLKGVDSTLKIQPAKLEDSAVYLCASSFLRAGVGPQETQYFGPGTRLLVL.

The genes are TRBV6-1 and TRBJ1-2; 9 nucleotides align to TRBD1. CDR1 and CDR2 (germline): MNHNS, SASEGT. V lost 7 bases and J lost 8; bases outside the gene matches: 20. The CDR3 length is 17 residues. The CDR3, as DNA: TGTGCCAGCAACCTAAAGCCCCCGGGACAGGGTACAGTCGGCTACACCTTC. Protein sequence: CASNLKPPGQGTVGYTF.

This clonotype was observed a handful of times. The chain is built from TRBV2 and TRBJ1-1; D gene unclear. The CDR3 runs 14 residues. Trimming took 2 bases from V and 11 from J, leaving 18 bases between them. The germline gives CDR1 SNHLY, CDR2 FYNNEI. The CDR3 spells CASSEFGPAAGAFF. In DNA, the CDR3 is TGTGCCAGCAGTGAATTCGGACCGGCCGCTGGGGCTTTCTTT.

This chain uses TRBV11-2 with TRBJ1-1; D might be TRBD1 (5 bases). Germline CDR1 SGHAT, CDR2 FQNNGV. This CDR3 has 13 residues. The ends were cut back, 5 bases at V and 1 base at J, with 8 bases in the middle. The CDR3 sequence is CASSPQGNTEAFF. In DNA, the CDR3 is TGTGCCAGCAGCCCGCAGGGGAACACTGAAGCTTTCTTT.

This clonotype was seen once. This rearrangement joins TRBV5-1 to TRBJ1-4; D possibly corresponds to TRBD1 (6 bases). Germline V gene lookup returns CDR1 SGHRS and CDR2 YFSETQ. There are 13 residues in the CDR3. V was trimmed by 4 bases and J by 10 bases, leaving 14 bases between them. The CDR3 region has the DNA TGCGCCAGCAGCCCGGACCCCAGGGGAAAACTGTTTTTT. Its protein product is CASSPDPRGKLFF.

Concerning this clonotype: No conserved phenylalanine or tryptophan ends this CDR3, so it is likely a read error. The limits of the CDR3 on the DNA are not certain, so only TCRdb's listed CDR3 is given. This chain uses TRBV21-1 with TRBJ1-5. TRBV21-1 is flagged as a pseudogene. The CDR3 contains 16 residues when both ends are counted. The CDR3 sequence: CASSPIGGGGRQPQHL.

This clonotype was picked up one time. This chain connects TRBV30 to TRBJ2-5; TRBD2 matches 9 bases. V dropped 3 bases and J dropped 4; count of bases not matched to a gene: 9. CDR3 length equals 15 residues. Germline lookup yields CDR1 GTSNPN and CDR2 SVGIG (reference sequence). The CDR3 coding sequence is TGTGCCTGGAGAAAGGGTCTAGCGGGAATAGAGACCCAGTACTTC. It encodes CAWRKGLAGIETQYF.

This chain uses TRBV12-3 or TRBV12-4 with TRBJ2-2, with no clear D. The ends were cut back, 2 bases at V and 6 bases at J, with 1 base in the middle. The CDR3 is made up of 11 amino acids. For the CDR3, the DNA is TGTGCCAGCAGTTTACCCGGGGAGCTGTTTTTT. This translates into CASSLPGELFF.

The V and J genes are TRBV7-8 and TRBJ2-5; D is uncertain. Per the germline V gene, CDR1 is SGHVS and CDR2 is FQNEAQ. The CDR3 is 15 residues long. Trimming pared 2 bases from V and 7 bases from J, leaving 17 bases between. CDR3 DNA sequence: TGTGCCAGCAGCTTAACGTTTGGCAGTACGATGACCCAGTACTTC. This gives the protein CASSLTFGSTMTQYF.

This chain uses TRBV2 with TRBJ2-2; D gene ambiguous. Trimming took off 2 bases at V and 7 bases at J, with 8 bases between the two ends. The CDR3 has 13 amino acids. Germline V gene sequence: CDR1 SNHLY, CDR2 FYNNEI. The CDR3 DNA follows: TGTGCCAGCAGTGAATCCCCCGGCGGGGAGCTGTTTTTT. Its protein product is CASSESPGGELFF.

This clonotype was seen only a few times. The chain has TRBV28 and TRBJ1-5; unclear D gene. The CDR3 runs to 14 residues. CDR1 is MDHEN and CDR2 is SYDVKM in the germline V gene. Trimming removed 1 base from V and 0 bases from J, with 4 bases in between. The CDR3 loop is CASSLLGSNQPQHF. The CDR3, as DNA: TGTGCCAGCAGTTTATTGGGTAGCAATCAGCCCCAGCATTTT.

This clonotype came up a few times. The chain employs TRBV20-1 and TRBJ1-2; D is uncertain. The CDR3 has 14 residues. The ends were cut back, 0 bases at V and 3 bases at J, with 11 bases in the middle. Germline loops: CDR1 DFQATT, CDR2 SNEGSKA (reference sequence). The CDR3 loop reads CSARERAGHYGYTF. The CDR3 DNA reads TGCAGTGCTAGAGAAAGGGCCGGGCACTATGGCTACACCTTC.

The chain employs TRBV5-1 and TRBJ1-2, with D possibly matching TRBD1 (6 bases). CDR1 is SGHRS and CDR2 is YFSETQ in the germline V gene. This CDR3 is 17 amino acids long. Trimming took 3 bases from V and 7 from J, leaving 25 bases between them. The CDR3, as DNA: TGCGCCAGCAGCTCGGGCATGGACAGAAGCCCAGCGGGTGGCTACACCTTC. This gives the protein CASSSGMDRSPAGGYTF.

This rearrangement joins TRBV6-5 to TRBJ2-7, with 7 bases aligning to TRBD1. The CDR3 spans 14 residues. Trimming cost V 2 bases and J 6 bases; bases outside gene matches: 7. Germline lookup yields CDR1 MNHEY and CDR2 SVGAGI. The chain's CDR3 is CASSYHRQGSEQYF. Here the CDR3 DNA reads TGTGCCAGCAGTTACCACAGACAGGGCTCCGAGCAGTACTTC.

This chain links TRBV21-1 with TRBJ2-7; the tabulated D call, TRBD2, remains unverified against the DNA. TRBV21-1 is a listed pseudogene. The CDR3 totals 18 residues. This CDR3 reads CASSKGPLGLAETYEQYF. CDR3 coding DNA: TGTGCCAGCAGCAAAGGTCCCCTGGGACTAGCGGAGACCTACGAGCAGTACTTC.

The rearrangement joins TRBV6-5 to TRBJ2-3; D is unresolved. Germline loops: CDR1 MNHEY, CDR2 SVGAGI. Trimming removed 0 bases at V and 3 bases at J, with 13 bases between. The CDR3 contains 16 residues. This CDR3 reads CASSYSGARVTDTQYF. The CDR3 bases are TGTGCCAGCAGTTACTCGGGCGCTAGGGTGACAGATACGCAGTATTTT.

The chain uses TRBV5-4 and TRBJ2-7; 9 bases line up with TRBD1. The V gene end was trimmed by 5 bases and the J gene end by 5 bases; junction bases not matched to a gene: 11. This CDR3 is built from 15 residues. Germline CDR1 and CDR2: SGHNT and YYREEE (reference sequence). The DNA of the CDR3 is TGTGCCAGCAGACGACCGGGACAGGGAGTGCACGAGCAGTACTTC. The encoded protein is CASRRPGQGVHEQYF.

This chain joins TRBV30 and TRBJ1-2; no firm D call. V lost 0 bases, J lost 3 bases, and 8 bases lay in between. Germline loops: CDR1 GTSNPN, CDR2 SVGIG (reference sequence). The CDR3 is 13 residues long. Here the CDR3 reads CAWSVQIDYGYTF. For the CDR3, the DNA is TGTGCCTGGAGTGTACAGATCGACTATGGCTACACCTTC.

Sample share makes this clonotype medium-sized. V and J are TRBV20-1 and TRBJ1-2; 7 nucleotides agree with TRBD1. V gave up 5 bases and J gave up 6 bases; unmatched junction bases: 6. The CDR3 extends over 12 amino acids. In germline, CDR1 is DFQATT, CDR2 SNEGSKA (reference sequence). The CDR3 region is CSADRQGDGYTF. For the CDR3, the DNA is TGCAGTGCTGATAGACAGGGTGATGGCTACACCTTC.

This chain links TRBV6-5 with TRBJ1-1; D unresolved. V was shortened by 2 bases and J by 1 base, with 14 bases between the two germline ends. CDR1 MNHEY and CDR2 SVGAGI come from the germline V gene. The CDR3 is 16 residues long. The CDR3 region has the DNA TGTGCCAGCAGTTACGGTTTCGGGGAGAGGAACACTGAAGCTTTCTTT. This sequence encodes CASSYGFGERNTEAFF.

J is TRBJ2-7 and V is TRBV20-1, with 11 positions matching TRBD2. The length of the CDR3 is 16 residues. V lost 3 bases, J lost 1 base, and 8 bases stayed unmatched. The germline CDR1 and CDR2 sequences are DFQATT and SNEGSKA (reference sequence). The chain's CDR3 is CSARAPRLAGSYEQYF. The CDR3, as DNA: TGCAGTGCTAGGGCACCCCGACTAGCGGGGTCCTACGAGCAGTACTTC.

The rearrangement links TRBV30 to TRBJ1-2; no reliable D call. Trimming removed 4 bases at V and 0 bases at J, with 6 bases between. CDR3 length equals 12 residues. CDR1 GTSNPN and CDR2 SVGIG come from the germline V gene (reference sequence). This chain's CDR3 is CAWTGTNYGYTF. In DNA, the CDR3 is TGTGCCTGGACAGGAACTAACTATGGCTACACCTTC.

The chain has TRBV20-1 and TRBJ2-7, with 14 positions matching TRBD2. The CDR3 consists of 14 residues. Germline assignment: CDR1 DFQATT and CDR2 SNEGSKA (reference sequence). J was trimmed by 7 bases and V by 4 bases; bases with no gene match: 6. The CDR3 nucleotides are TGCAGTGCTACGGGACTAGCGGGAGTGAGGGAGCAGTACTTC. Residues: CSATGLAGVREQYF.

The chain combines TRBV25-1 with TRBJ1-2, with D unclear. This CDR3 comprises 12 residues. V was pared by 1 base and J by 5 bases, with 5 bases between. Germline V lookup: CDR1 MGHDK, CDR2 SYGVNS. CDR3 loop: CASSEWGYGYTF. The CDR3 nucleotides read TGTGCCAGCAGTGAATGGGGTTATGGCTACACCTTC.

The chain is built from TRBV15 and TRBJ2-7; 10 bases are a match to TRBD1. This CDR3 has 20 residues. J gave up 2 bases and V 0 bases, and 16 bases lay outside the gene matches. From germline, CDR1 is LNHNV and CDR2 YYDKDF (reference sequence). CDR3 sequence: CATSRDRRQGANSPAYEQYF. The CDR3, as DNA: TGTGCCACCAGCAGAGACCGGAGACAGGGGGCAAATTCCCCAGCCTACGAGCAGTACTTC.